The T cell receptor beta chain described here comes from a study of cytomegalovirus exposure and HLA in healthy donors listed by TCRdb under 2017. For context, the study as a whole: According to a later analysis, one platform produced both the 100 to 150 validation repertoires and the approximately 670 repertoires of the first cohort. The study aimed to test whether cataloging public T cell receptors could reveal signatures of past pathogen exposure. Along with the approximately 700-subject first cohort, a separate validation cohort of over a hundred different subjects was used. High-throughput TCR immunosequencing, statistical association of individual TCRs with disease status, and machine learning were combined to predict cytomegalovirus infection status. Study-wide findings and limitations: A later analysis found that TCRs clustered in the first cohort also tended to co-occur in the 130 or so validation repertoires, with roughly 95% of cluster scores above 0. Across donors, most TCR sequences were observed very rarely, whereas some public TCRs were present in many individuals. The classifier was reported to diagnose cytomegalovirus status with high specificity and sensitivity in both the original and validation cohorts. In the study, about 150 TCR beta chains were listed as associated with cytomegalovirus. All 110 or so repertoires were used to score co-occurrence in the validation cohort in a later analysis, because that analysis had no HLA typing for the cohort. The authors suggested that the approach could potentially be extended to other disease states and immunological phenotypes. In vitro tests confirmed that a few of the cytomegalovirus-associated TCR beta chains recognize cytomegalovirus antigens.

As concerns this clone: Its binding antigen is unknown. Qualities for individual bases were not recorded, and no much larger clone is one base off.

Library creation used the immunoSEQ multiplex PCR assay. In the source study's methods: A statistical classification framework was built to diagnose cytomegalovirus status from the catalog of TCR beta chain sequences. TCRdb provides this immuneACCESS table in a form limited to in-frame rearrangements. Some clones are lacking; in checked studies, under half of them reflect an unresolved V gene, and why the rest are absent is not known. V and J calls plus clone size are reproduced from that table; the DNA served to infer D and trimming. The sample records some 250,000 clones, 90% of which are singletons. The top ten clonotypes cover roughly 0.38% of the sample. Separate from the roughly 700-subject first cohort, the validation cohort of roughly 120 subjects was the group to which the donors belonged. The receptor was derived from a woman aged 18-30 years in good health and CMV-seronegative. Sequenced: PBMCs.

The DNA sequence is as follows: TGTGCCAGCAGCGCCCGACAGGTGGAAGATGGCTACACCTTC. This yields the protein CASSARQVEDGYTF. The chain links TRBV13 with TRBJ1-2; TRBD1 is a possible D gene, resting on 6 matching bases. The CDR3 measures 14 amino acids from cysteine to phenylalanine. Only the CDR3 portion is preserved as DNA: 42 bases, with reading frame beginning at the first base. V and J lose 5 bases and 6 bases, and a span of 16 bases separates them. According to the germline V gene (reference sequence), CDR1 reads PRHDT and CDR2 reads FYEKMQ.